Only a few counts were recorded for the clone carrying this T cell receptor beta chain. One entry per CDR3 protein, called by TCRdb with MiXCR from the 5' RACE reads. This table holds around 180,000 distinct CDR3 sequences, approximately 18% found once. The sample belongs to a study of T-cell memory formation after mild COVID-19. V lost 2 bases to trimming and J lost 6 bases; unmatched junction nucleotides: 7. The CDR3 contains 15 residues. In germline, CDR1 is KGHSH, CDR2 LQKENI. Sequenced input: PBMCs or a T cell subset sorted from them (not recorded which). The V gene is TRBV18, the J gene TRBJ2-7, with 10 positions matching TRBD2. The TCR sequence derives from a man between 18 and 29 years old who had mild COVID-19 (a few samples of this study predate the infection). Cell type and time point are not known. The CDR3: CASSPFTSGAGEQYF. CDR3 in DNA: TGTGCCAGCTCACCATTTACTAGCGGGGCCGGCGAGCAGTACTTC.